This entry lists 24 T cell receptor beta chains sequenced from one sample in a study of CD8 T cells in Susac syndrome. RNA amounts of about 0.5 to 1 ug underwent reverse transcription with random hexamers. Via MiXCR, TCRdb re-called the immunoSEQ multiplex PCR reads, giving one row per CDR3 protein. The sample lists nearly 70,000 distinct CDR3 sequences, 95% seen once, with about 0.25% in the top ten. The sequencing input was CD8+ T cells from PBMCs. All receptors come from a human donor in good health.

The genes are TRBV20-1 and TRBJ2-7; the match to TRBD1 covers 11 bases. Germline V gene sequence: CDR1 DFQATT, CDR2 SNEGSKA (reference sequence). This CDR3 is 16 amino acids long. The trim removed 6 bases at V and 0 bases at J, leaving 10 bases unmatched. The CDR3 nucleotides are TGCAGTGCCCACTGGACAGGGGGCCGCAGCTCCTACGAGCAGTACTTC. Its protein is CSAHWTGGRSSYEQYF.

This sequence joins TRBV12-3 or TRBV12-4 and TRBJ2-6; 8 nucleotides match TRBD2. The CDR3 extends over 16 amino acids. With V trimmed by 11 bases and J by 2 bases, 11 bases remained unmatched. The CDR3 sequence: CAAVRGEGAGANVLTF. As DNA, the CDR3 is TGTGCCGCGGTGCGGGGGGAAGGCGCTGGGGCCAACGTCCTGACTTTC.

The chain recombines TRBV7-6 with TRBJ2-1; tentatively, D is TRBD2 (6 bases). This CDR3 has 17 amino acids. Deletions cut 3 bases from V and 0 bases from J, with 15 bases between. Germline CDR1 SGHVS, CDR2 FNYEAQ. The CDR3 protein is CASSFLASASSYNEQFF. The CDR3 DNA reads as TGTGCCAGCAGCTTCTTGGCTAGCGCGTCCTCCTACAATGAGCAGTTCTTC.

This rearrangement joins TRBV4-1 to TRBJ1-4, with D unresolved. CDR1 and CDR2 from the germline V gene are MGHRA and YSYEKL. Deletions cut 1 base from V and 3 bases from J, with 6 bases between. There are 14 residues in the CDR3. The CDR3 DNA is TGCGCCAGCAGCCAAGTCCAGTCTAATGAAAAACTGTTTTTT. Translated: CASSQVQSNEKLFF.

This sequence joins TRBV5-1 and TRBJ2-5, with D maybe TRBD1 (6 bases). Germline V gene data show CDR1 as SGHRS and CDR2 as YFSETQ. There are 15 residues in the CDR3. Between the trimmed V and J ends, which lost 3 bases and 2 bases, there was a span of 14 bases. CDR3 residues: CASSWIGQKQETQYF. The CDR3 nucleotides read TGCGCCAGCAGCTGGATCGGACAGAAGCAAGAGACCCAGTACTTC.

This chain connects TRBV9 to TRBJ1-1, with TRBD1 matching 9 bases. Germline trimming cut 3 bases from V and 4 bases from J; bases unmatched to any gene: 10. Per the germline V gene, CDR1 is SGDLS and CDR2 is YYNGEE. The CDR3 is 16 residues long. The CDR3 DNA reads TGTGCCAGCAGCGAGACAGGGGGGGGGACGATCACTGAAGCTTTCTTT. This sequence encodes CASSETGGGTITEAFF.

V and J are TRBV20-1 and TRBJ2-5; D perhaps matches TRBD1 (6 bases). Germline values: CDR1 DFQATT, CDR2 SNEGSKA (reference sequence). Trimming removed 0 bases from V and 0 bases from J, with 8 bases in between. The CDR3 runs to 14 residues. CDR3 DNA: TGCAGTGCTAGAGATACAGGGTACCAAGAGACCCAGTACTTC. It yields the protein CSARDTGYQETQYF.

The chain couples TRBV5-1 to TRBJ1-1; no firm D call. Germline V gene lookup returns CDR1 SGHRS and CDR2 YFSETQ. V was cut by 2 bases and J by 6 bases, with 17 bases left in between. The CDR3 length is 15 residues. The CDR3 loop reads CASSLRGRGLPEAFF. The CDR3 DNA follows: TGCGCCAGCAGCTTAAGAGGGCGGGGTCTACCTGAAGCTTTCTTT.

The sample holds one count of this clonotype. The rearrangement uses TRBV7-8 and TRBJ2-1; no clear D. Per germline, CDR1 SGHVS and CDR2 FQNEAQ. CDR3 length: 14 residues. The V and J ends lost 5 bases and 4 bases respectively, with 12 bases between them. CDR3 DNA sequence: TGTGCCAGCAGCCTGTTGTCTTTATACAATGAGCAGTTCTTC. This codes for CASSLLSLYNEQFF.

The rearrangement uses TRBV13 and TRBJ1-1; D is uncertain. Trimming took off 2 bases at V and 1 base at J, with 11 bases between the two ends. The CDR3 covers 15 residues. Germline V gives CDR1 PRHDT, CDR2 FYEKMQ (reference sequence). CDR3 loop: CASSLSVLGNTEAFF. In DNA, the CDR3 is TGTGCCAGCAGCTTATCGGTACTTGGGAACACTGAAGCTTTCTTT.

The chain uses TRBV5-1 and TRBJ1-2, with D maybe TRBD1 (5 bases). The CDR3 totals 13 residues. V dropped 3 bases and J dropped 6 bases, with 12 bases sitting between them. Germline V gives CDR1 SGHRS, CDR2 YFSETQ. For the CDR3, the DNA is TGCGCCAGCAGCTCGGGACCCGTAGATGGCTACACCTTC. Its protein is CASSSGPVDGYTF.

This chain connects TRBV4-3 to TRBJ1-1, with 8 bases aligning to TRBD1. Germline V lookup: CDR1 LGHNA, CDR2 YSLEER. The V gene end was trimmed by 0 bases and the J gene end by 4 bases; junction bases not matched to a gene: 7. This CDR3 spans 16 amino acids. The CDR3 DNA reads TGCGCCAGCAGCCAAGATACGAGGCAGGGGGCCACTGAAGCTTTCTTT. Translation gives CASSQDTRQGATEAFF.

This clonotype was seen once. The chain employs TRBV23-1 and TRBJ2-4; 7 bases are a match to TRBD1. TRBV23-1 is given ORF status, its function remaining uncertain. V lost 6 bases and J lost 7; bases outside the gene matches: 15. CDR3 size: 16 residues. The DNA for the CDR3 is TGCGCCAGCAGCCCCGAGCCAGGGACAGCAGAGAACATTCAGTACTTC. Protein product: CASSPEPGTAENIQYF.

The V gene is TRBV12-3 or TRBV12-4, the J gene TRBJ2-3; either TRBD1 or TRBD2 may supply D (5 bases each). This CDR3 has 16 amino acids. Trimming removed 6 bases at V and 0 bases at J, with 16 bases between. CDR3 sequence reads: CASSPHRDGSTDTQYF. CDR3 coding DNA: TGTGCCAGCAGCCCGCACCGGGACGGAAGCACAGATACGCAGTATTTT.

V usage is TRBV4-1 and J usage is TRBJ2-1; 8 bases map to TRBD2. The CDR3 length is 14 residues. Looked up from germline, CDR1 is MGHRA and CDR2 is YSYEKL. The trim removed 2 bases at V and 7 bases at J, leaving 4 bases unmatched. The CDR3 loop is CASSQSGGLNEQFF. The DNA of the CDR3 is TGCGCCAGCAGCCAATCGGGGGGGCTGAATGAGCAGTTCTTC.

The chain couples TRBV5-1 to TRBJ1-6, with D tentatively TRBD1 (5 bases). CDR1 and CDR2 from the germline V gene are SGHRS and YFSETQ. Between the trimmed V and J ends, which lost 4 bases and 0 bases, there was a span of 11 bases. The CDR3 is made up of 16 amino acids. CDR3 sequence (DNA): TGCGCCAGCAGCCCATCCGACAGCTCCTATAATTCACCCCTCCACTTT. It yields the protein CASSPSDSSYNSPLHF.

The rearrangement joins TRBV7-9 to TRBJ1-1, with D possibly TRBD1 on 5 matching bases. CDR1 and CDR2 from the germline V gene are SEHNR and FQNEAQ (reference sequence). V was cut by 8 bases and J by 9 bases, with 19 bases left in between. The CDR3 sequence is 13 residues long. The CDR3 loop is CASGSGVGVQAFF. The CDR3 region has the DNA TGTGCCAGCGGCTCCGGAGTGGGGGTACAAGCTTTCTTT.

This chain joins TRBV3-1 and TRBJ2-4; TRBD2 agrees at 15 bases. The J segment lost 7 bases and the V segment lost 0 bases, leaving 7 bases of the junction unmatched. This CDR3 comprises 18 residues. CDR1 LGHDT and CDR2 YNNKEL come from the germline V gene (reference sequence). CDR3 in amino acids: CASSQDWGTSGGWNIQYF. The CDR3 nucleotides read TGTGCCAGCAGCCAAGATTGGGGGACTAGCGGGGGGTGGAACATTCAGTACTTC.

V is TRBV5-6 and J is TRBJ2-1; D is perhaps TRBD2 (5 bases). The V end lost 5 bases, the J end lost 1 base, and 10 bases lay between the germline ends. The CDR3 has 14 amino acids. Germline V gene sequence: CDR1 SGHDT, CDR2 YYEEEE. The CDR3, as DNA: TGTGCCAGCAGATCCGGGGTGTCCTACAATGAGCAGTTCTTC. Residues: CASRSGVSYNEQFF.

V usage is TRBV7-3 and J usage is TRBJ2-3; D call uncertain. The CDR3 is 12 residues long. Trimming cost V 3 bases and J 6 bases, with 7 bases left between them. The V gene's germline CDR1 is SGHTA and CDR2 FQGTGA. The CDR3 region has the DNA TGTGCCAGCAGCTTCCATGGGGATACGCAGTATTTT. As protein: CASSFHGDTQYF.

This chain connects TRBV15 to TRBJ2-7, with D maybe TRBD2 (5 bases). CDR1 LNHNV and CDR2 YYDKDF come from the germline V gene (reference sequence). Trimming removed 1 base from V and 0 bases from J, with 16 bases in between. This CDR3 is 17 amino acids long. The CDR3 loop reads CATSRVPLLGSSYEQYF. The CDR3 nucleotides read TGTGCCACCAGCAGAGTCCCCCTGCTGGGGAGCTCCTACGAGCAGTACTTC.

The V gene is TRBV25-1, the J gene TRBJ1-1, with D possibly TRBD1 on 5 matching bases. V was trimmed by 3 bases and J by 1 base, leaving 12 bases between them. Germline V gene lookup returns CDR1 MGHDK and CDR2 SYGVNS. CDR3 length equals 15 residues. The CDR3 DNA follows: TGTGCCAGCAGTGATACCGGGACGGGGAACACTGAAGCTTTCTTT. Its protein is CASSDTGTGNTEAFF.

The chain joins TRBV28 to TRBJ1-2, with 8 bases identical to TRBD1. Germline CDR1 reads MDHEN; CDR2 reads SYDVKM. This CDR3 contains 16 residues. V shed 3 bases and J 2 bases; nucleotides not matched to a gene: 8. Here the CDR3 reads CASSLAQGGKNYGYTF. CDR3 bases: TGTGCCAGCAGTTTGGCACAGGGGGGGAAAAACTATGGCTACACCTTC.

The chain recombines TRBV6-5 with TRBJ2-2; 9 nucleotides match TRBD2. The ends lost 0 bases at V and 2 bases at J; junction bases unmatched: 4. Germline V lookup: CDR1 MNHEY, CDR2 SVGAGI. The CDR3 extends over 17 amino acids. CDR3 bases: TGTGCCAGCAGTTACTCCCGACTAGCGGTAAACACCGGGGAGCTGTTTTTT. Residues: CASSYSRLAVNTGELFF.